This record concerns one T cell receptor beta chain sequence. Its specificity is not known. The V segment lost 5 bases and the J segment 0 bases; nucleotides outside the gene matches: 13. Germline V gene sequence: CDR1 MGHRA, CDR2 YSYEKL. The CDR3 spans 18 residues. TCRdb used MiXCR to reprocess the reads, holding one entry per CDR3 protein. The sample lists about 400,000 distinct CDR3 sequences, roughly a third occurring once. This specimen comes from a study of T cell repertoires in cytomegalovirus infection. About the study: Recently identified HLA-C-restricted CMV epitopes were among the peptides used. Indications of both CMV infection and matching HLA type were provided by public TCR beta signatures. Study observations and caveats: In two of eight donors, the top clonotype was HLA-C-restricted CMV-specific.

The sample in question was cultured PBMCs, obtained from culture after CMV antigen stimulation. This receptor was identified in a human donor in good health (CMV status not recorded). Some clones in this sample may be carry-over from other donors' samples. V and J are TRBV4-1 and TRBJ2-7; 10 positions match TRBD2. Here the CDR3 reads CASSKTQTSGFLSYEQYV. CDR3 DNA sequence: TGCGCCAGCAGCAAAACCCAGACTAGCGGGTTTCTCTCCTACGAGCAGTACGTC.